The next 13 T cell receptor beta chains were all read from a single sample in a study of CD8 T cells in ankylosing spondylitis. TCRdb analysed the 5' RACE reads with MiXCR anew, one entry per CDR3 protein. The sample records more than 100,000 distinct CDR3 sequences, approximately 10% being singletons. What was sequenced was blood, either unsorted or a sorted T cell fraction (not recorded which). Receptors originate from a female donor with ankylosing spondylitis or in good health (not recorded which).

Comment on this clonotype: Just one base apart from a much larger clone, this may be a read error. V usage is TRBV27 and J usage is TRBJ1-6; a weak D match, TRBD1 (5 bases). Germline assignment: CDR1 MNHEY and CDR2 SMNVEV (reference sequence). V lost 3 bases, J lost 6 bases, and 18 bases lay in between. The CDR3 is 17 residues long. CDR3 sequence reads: CASSFKGHGTLNSPLHF. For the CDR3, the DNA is TGTGCCAGCAGTTTTAAGGGCCATGGGACCCTTAATTCACCCCTCCACTTT.

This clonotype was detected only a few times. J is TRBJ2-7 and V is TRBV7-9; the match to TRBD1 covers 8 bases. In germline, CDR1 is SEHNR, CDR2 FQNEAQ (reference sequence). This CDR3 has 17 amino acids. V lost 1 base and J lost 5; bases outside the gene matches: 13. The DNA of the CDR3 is TGTGCCAGCAGCTTAGAAGGGTGGGGGACAGGCGGAGACGAGCAGTACTTC. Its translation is CASSLEGWGTGGDEQYF.

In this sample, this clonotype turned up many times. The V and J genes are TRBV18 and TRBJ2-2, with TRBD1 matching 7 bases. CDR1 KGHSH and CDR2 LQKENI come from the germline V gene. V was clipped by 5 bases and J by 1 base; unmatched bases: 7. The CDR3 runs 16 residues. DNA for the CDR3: TGTGCCAGCTCAACCTCCCGGGACAGGAACACCGGGGAGCTGTTTTTT. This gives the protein CASSTSRDRNTGELFF.

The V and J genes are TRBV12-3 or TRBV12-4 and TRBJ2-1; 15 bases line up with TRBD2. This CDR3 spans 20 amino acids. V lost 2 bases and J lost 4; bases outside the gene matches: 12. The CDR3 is CASSLRAAGTSGGRYNEQFF. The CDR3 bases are TGTGCCAGCAGTTTACGGGCCGCCGGGACTAGCGGGGGGAGGTACAATGAGCAGTTCTTC.

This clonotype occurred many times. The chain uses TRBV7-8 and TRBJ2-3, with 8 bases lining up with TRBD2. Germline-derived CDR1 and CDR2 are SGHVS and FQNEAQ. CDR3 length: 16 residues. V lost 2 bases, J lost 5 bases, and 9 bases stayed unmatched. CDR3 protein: CASSLSEREWEDTQYF. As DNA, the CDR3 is TGTGCCAGCAGCTTATCCGAGCGGGAGTGGGAAGATACGCAGTATTTT.

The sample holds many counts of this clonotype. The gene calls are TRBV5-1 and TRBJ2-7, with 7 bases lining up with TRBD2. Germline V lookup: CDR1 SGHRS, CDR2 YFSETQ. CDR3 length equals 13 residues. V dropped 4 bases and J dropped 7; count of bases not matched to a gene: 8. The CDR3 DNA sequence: TGCGCCAGCAGCCTGGGACGGGAGGATGAGCAGTACTTC. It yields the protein CASSLGREDEQYF.

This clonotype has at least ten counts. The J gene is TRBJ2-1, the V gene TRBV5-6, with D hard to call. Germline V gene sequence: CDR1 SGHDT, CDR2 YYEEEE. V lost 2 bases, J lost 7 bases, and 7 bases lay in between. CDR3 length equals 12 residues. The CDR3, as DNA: TGTGCCAGCAGCTTTACACGTAATGAGCAGTTCTTC. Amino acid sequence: CASSFTRNEQFF.

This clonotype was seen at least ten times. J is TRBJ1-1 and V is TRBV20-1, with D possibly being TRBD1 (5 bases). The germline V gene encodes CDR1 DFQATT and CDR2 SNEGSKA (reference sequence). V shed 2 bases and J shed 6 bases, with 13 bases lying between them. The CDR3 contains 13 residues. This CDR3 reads CSARPGAGAEAFF. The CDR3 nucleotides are TGCAGTGCTAGACCCGGGGCCGGCGCTGAAGCTTTCTTT.

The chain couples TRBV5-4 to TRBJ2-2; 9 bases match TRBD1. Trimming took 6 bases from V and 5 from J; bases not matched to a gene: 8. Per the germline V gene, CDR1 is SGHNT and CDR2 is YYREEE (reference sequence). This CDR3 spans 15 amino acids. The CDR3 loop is CASKIVGQGTGELFF. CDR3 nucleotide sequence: TGTGCCAGCAAGATCGTGGGACAGGGAACCGGGGAGCTGTTTTTT.

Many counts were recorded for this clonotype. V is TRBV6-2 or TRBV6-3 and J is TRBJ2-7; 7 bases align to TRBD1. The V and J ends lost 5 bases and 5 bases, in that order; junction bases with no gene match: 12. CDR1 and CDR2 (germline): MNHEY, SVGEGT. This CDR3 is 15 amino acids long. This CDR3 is CASSRDRASDDEQYF. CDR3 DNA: TGTGCCAGCAGTCGAGACAGGGCCTCAGACGACGAGCAGTACTTC.

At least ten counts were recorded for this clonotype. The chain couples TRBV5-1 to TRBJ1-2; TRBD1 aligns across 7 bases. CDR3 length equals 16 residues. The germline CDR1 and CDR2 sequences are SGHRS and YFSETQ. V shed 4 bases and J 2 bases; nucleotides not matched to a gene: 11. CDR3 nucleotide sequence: TGCGCCAGCAGCCCCGCCTCAGGGGGGAAGAACTATGGCTACACCTTC. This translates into CASSPASGGKNYGYTF.

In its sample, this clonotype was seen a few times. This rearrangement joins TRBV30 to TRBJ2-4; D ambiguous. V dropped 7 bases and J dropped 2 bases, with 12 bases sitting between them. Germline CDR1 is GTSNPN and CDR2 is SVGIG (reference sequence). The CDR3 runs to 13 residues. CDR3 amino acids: CASLWATKNIQYF. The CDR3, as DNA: TGTGCCTCCCTGTGGGCAACCAAAAACATTCAGTACTTC.

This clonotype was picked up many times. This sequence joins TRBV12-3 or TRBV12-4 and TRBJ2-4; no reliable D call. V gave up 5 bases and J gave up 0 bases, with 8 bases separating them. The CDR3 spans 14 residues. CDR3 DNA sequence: TGTGCCAGCAGTCCCGGCCTAGCCAAAAACATTCAGTACTTC. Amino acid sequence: CASSPGLAKNIQYF.